This TCR beta chain was profiled in a study of glioma-infiltrating T cells after dendritic cell vaccination. Background on the study: Monocyte-derived dendritic cells, cultured 7 to 8 days with IL-4 and GM-CSF, were pulsed with autologous tumor lysate. General observations from the study: Complete blood and tumor specimen sets were limited to few patients.

Time point indicated: after dendritic cell vaccination, including at tumor progression/relapse. This clone was detected once. Its antigen is undetermined. Input was 2 to 2.5 ug genomic DNA, or all available if less. Method: immunoSEQ multiplex PCR; TCRdb's copy keeps in-frame clones and lacks some. The sample gives 90,000 to 140,000 clones, nearly 90% of which show up once; over 2.5% is in the top ten. The CDR3 contains 14 residues. The V end lost 5 bases, the J end lost 2 bases, and 11 bases lay between the germline ends. Germline-derived CDR1 and CDR2 are SNHLY and FYNNEI. Sequenced material: blood, taken after dendritic cell vaccination. The J gene is TRBJ2-3, the V gene TRBV2; TRBD2 might be the D (6 bases). The receptor's source is a human donor with glioblastoma. The CDR3 DNA is TGTGCCAGCAGTACCGAGCGGGCCACAGATACGCAGTATTTT. Protein product: CASSTERATDTQYF.